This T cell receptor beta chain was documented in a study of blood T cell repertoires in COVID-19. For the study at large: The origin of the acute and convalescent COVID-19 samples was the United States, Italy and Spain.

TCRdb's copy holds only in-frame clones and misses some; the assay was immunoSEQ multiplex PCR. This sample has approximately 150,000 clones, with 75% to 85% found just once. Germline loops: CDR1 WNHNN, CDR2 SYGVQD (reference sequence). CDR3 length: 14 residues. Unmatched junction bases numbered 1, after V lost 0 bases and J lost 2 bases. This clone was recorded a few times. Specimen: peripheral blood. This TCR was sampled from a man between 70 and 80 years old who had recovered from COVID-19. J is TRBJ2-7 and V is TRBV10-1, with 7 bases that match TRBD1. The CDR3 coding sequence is TGCGCCAGCAGTGAGTCCGGGACAGCCTACGAGCAGTACTTC. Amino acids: CASSESGTAYEQYF.